The 14 T cell receptor beta chains presented below share a single source sample, sequenced in a study of cytomegalovirus exposure and HLA in healthy donors. The study ran its PCR with 60 Vbeta and 13 Jbeta primers. Here immunoSEQ multiplex PCR was the method, and the copy in TCRdb shows in-frame clones only, minus some. The sample consists of some 190,000 clones, about four fifths of them appearing once. The sample was PBMCs. These receptors all come from a male donor in good health and CMV-seronegative.

The chain joins TRBV7-3 to TRBJ2-6; perhaps TRBD1 as D (6 bases). The V gene lost 2 bases and the J gene lost 1 base, with 15 bases spanning the gap. CDR3 length: 18 amino acids. The germline CDR1 and CDR2 sequences are SGHTA and FQGTGA. The CDR3: CASSLGGRGGSGANVLTF. The CDR3 DNA is TGTGCCAGCAGCTTAGGGGGCAGGGGTGGTTCTGGGGCCAACGTCCTGACTTTC. The variable domain in full, with the rest retrieved from reference TRBV7-3 and TRBJ2-6, is GAGVSQTPSNKVTEKGKYVELRCDPISGHTALYWYRQSLGQGPEFLIYFQGTGAADDSGLPNDRFFAVRPEGSVSTLKIQRTERGDSAVYLCASSLGGRGGSGANVLTFGAGSRLTVL.

This sequence joins TRBV18 and TRBJ2-7, with a weak D call TRBD1 (5 bases). CDR1 and CDR2 (germline): KGHSH, LQKENI. This CDR3 region has 14 residues. Trimming removed 0 bases at V and 2 bases at J, with 8 bases between. This CDR3 is CASSPPQGPYEQYF. CDR3 sequence (DNA): TGTGCCAGCTCACCACCCCAGGGCCCCTACGAGCAGTACTTC.

This chain connects TRBV7-8 to TRBJ2-1, with 7 bases lining up with TRBD1. V shed 3 bases, J shed 0 bases, and the junction held 8 bases outside the gene matches. The V gene's germline CDR1 is SGHVS and CDR2 FQNEAQ. The CDR3 is 17 residues long. As DNA, the CDR3 is TGTGCCAGCAGCTTGACCGACAGGGTTGGCTCCTACAATGAGCAGTTCTTC. Its translation: CASSLTDRVGSYNEQFF.

The chain has TRBV28 and TRBJ2-7; tentatively, D is TRBD1 (6 bases). Germline CDR1 is MDHEN and CDR2 is SYDVKM. V lost 6 bases to trimming and J lost 1 base, with 13 bases between them. CDR3 length: 14 residues. For the CDR3, the DNA is TGTGCCAGCAGGCCAACGACAGGTTCCTACGAGCAGTACTTC. This gives the protein CASRPTTGSYEQYF.

A single count supports this clone. The J gene is TRBJ2-1, the V gene TRBV6-6, with 11 bases identical to TRBD2. Looked up from germline, CDR1 is MNHNY and CDR2 is SVGAGI (reference sequence). The J segment lost 7 bases and the V segment lost 4 bases, leaving 3 bases of the junction unmatched. This CDR3 comprises 14 residues. CDR3 in amino acids: CASSLAGGRNEQFF. CDR3 nucleotides: TGTGCCAGCAGTTTAGCGGGAGGGCGGAATGAGCAGTTCTTC.

The J gene is TRBJ1-2, the V gene TRBV29-1, with 7 bases identical to TRBD1. V shed 6 bases, J shed 5 bases, and the junction held 9 bases outside the gene matches. This CDR3 has 13 amino acids. Germline CDR1 is SQVTM and CDR2 is ANQGSEA. The CDR3 DNA is TGCAGCGTCGATAGGGACAGAACTTATGGCTACACCTTC. This encodes CSVDRDRTYGYTF.

V is TRBV5-1 and J is TRBJ2-3; TRBD1 matches at 8 bases. The CDR3 is made up of 17 amino acids. The V segment lost 3 bases and the J segment 4 bases; nucleotides outside the gene matches: 13. From germline, CDR1 is SGHRS and CDR2 YFSETQ. The CDR3 region has the DNA TGCGCCAGCAGCTGGTTACCAGGGGGCAGTCAATCAGATACGCAGTATTTT. The encoded protein is CASSWLPGGSQSDTQYF. The variable domain in full, with the rest retrieved from reference TRBV5-1 and TRBJ2-3, is KAGVTQTPRYLIKTRGQQVTLSCSPISGHRSVSWYQQTPGQGLQFLFEYFSETQRNKGNFPGRFSGRQFSNSRSEMNVSTLELGDSALYLCASSWLPGGSQSDTQYFGPGTRLTVL.

The chain uses TRBV15 and TRBJ2-7; unclear D gene. The CDR3 covers 14 residues. Per germline, CDR1 LNHNV and CDR2 YYDKDF (reference sequence). V dropped 3 bases and J dropped 1 base, with 10 bases sitting between them. In DNA form, the CDR3 reads TGTGCCACCAGCAGCGCTAGATTATCCTACGAGCAGTACTTC. Translation: CATSSARLSYEQYF.

This clone was recorded a few times. This CDR3 reads CASSETGYSNQPQHF. For the CDR3, the DNA is TGTGCCAGCAGTGAGACAGGATATAGCAATCAGCCCCAGCATTTT. V and J are TRBV2 and TRBJ1-5, with D perhaps TRBD1 (6 bases). V lost 3 bases and J lost 0, with 9 bases in between. This CDR3 is built from 15 residues. Germline lookup yields CDR1 SNHLY and CDR2 FYNNEI.

V usage is TRBV5-6 and J usage is TRBJ2-1; 11 positions match TRBD2. The V and J ends lost 1 base and 0 bases, in that order; junction bases with no gene match: 0. The CDR3 loop spans 16 amino acids. Germline V CDR1 and CDR2: SGHDT, YYEEEE. The CDR3 nucleotides read TGTGCCAGCAGCTTGCTAGCGGGAGGCTCCTACAATGAGCAGTTCTTC. Translated, it gives CASSLLAGGSYNEQFF.

The chain combines TRBV5-6 with TRBJ1-5; 8 bases are shared with TRBD1. From germline, CDR1 is SGHDT and CDR2 YYEEEE. The CDR3 contains 14 residues. The V gene end was trimmed by 3 bases and the J gene end by 4 bases; junction bases not matched to a gene: 3. CDR3 in amino acids: CASSSTGENQPQHF. The CDR3 coding sequence is TGTGCCAGCAGCTCGACAGGGGAGAATCAGCCCCAGCATTTT.

This clone was detected only once. The chain combines TRBV29-1 with TRBJ2-2, with 7 bases identical to TRBD1. This CDR3 has 14 residues. The germline CDR1 and CDR2 sequences are SQVTM and ANQGSEA. With V trimmed by 5 bases and J by 1 base, 4 bases remained unmatched. This CDR3 reads CSVRRTGNTGELFF. The CDR3 DNA is TGCAGCGTTCGTCGGACAGGGAACACCGGGGAGCTGTTTTTT.

The chain is built from TRBV5-1 and TRBJ2-5; perhaps TRBD1 as D (5 bases). The CDR3 extends over 14 amino acids. The germline CDR1 and CDR2 sequences are SGHRS and YFSETQ. V lost 0 bases, J lost 4 bases, and 10 bases lay in between. The CDR3 DNA is TGCGCCAGCAGCTTGGAAGGGGTAGGAGAGACCCAGTACTTC. It encodes CASSLEGVGETQYF.

V is TRBV27 and J is TRBJ2-7; perhaps TRBD1 as D (5 bases). Trimming removed 3 bases from V and 2 bases from J, with 17 bases in between. Germline values: CDR1 MNHEY, CDR2 SMNVEV (reference sequence). The CDR3 has 16 residues. CDR3 sequence: CASSFSPQQVPYEQYF. Written as DNA, the CDR3 is TGTGCCAGCAGTTTCTCGCCACAACAGGTCCCCTACGAGCAGTACTTC.